This T cell receptor (beta chain) was identified in a study of T cells in Graves' hyperthyroidism and ophthalmopathy. The CDR3 sequence is 16 residues long. V was cut by 1 base and J by 0 bases, with 12 bases left in between. The V gene's germline CDR1 is LGHNA and CDR2 YNFKEQ. TCR beta CDR3 region amplification was performed from RNA transcripts. HTBI primers drove first-round RT-PCR of the TCR CDR3. TCRdb re-derived calls from the multiplex PCR reads in MiXCR, one entry per CDR3 protein. The sample yields around 420,000 distinct CDR3 sequences, more than 15% seen once. This clonotype was found many times. Researchers barred patients who had uncontrolled infection, other autoimmune disease, pregnancy or lactation.

V gene TRBV4-2 combines with J gene TRBJ2-5; D remains unclear. Input material: blood. The receptor's source is a woman aged 18-30 years with Graves' hyperthyroidism. Here the CDR3 DNA reads TGTGCCAGCAGCCAAGTCACGACCGCGTACCAAGAGACCCAGTACTTC. Residues: CASSQVTTAYQETQYF.